The rows below give T cell receptor beta chains drawn from one sample of a study of blood T cell repertoires in COVID-19. Assay used: immunoSEQ multiplex PCR; TCRdb lists only in-frame clones, some missing. The sample carries 40,000 or so clones, approximately 86% recorded once. Sequenced: peripheral blood. The receptor set was obtained from a man in his forties or fifties with active COVID-19. CDR3s include the opening cysteine and the closing phenylalanine or tryptophan. Size is stated for part of the rows, as once, few or many counts, or as a class when the clone is expanded.

size	V	J	CDR3
-	TRBV20-1	TRBJ2-7	CSASPTYEQYF
-	TRBV19	TRBJ2-1	CASSIVRLAEGNEQFF
-	TRBV2	TRBJ2-2	CASMLLAGGGGELFF
-	TRBV4-1	TRBJ2-7	CASSQGGSAIYEQYF
-	TRBV5-1	TRBJ1-2	CASSAQGNYGYTF
once	TRBV7-3	TRBJ2-7	CASSFSVRAEQYF
-	TRBV7-2	TRBJ2-2	CASSLIRGQLNTGELFF
-	TRBV2	TRBJ2-1	CATLSGRGNNEQFF
-	TRBV3-1/TRBV3-2	TRBJ2-5	CASSRDSQETQYF
-	TRBV6-5	TRBJ1-1	CASPGSMNTEAFF